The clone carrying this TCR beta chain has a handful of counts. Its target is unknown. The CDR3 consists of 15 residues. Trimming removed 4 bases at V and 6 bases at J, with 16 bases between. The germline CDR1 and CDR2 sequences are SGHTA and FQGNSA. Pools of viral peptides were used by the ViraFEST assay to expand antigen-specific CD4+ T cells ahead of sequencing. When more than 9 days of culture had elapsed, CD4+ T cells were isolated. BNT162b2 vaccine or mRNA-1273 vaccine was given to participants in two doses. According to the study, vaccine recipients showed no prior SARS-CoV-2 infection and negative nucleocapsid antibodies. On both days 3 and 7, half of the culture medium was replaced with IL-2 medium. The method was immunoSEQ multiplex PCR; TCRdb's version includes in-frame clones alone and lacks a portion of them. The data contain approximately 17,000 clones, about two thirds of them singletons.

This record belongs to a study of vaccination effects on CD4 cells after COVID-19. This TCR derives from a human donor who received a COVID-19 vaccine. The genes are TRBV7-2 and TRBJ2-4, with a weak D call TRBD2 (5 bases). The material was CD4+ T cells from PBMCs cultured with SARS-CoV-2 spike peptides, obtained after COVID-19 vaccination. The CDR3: CASSSGLINLNIQYF. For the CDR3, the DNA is TGTGCCAGCAGCTCTGGACTGATAAATTTAAACATTCAGTACTTC. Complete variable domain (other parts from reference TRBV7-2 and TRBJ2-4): GAGVSQSPSNKVTEKGKDVELRCDPISGHTALYWYRQSLGQGLEFLIYFQGNSAPDKSGLPSDRFSAERTGGSVSTLTIQRTQQEDSAVYLCASSSGLINLNIQYFGAGTRLSVL.